A single sample is the source of the 10 T cell receptor beta chains below, sequenced in a study of blood T cells in healthy people across ages. A second roughly 6 to 12 cycle PCR used barcoded and J-beta primers. MiXCR was run by TCRdb on the 5' RACE reads, yielding one entry per CDR3 protein. The table records more than 1,400,000 distinct CDR3 sequences, roughly 40% of them present only once. Source material: blood. Source of these receptors: a woman between 18 and 30 years old in good health.

The chain couples TRBV4-1 to TRBJ1-4; D is ambiguous. Between the trimmed V and J ends, which lost 1 base and 8 bases, there was a span of 14 bases. CDR1 and CDR2 from the germline V gene are MGHRA and YSYEKL. This CDR3 region has 15 residues. CDR3 residues: CASSQAPGREEKLFF. In DNA form, the CDR3 reads TGCGCCAGCAGCCAAGCCCCCGGGCGTGAGGAAAAACTGTTTTTT.

The gene calls are TRBV21-1 and TRBJ2-3. TRBV21-1 is a documented pseudogene. The CDR3 extends over 18 amino acids. The CDR3 DNA reads as TGTGCCAGCAGCAAGGTCTGCGCAGATCCCTTAAGCACAGATACGCAGTATTTT. Encoded protein: CASSKVCADPLSTDTQYF.

This clonotype was seen only a few times. The chain couples TRBV4-1 to TRBJ1-2, with D unclear. CDR1 is MGHRA and CDR2 is YSYEKL in the germline V gene. V was cut by 1 base and J by 4 bases, with 13 bases left in between. This CDR3 comprises 15 residues. The CDR3 protein is CASSQVGGSSYGYTF. DNA for the CDR3: TGCGCCAGCAGCCAAGTTGGCGGCAGCTCCTATGGCTACACCTTC.

This clonotype was seen more than once but under ten times. The chain is built from TRBV4-2 and TRBJ2-5; 9 nucleotides match TRBD2. After removal of 3 bases from V and 11 bases from J, the junction contained 16 bases not matched to a gene. Germline CDR1 reads LGHNA; CDR2 reads YNFKEQ. This CDR3 is 16 amino acids long. CDR3 DNA: TGTGCCAGCAGCCAGGCCGGGACTAGCCGCAAGCCTGAGCAGTACTTC. Translation gives CASSQAGTSRKPEQYF.

This chain joins TRBV10-3 and TRBJ1-2, with 7 bases that match TRBD1. Germline V lookup: CDR1 ENHRY, CDR2 SYGVKD. This CDR3 is 18 amino acids long. V lost 2 bases, J lost 10 bases, and 22 bases stayed unmatched. The CDR3, as DNA: TGTGCCATCAGTGAGAGAGGCTTAGTTGGGACAGCAAGTTCTTTCTACACCTTC. Amino acid sequence: CAISERGLVGTASSFYTF.

The rearrangement links TRBV7-9 to TRBJ2-3; D remains ambiguous. Germline V gives CDR1 SEHNR, CDR2 FQNEAQ (reference sequence). V was pared by 3 bases and J by 0 bases, with 7 bases between. CDR3 size: 14 residues. CDR3 amino acids: CASSFQDSTDTQYF. CDR3 DNA: TGTGCCAGCAGCTTCCAGGATAGCACAGATACGCAGTATTTT.

A remark on this clonotype: A read error may explain this, as a much larger clone is one base away. The chain has TRBV6-6 and TRBJ2-5; TRBD1 matches at 7 bases. TRBJ2-7 explains the end of the DNA better; the J call may be wrong. The germline V gene encodes CDR1 MNHNY and CDR2 SVGAGI (reference sequence). CDR3 size: 13 residues. The CDR3 sequence: CASSPGTDCEQYF. As DNA, the CDR3 is TGTGCCAGCAGTCCCGGGACAGACTGCGAGCAGTACTTC.

This chain links TRBV20-1 with TRBJ1-2, with D perhaps matching TRBD1 (5 bases). The germline V gene has CDR1 DFQATT and CDR2 SNEGSKA (reference sequence). The length of the CDR3 is 10 residues. The CDR3 sequence is CSREGNGYTF. CDR3 sequence (DNA): TGCAGCCGAGAGGGGAATGGCTACACCTTC.

The chain carries TRBV20-1 and TRBJ2-3; the match to TRBD2 covers 13 bases. Germline V gives CDR1 DFQATT, CDR2 SNEGSKA (reference sequence). The V and J ends lost 1 base and 0 bases, in that order; junction bases with no gene match: 1. The CDR3 runs to 16 residues. The CDR3 bases are TGCAGTGCTAGAGGGGGACTAGCGGGAAGCACAGATACGCAGTATTTT. This codes for CSARGGLAGSTDTQYF.

The chain recombines TRBV7-9 with TRBJ1-2; no clear D. V was shortened by 4 bases and J by 7 bases, with 19 bases between the two germline ends. The CDR3 runs 15 residues. Germline CDR1 and CDR2: SEHNR and FQNEAQ (reference sequence). The CDR3 is CASSSMGGGTSGYTF. As DNA, the CDR3 is TGTGCCAGCAGCTCCATGGGCGGAGGAACATCTGGCTACACCTTC. Full variable domain (missing parts from reference TRBV7-9 and TRBJ1-2): DTGVSQNPRHKITKRGQNVTFRCDPISEHNRLYWYRQTLGQGPEFLTYFQNEAQLEKSRLLSDRFSAERPKGSFSTLEIQRTEQGDSAMYLCASSSMGGGTSGYTFGSGTRLTVV.